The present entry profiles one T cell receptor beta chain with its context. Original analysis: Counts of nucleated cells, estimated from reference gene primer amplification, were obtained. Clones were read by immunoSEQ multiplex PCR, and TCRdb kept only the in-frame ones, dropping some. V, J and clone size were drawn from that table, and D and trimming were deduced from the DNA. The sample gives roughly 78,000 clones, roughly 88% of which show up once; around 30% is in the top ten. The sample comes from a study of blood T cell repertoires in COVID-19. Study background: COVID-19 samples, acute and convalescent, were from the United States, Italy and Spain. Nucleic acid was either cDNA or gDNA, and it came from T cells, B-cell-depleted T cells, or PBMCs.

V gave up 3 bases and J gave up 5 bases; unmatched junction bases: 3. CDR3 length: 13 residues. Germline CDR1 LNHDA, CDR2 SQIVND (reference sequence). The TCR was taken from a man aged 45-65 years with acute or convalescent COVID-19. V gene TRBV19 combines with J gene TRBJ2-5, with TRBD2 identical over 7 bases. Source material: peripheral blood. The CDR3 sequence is CASSIGGYETQYF. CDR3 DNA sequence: TGTGCCAGTAGTATCGGGGGGTATGAGACCCAGTACTTC. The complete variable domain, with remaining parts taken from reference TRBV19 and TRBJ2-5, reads DGGITQSPKYLFRKEGQNVTLSCEQNLNHDAMYWYRQDPGQGLRLIYYSQIVNDFQKGDIAEGYSVSREKKESFPLTVTSAQKNPTAFYLCASSIGGYETQYFGPGTRLLVL.